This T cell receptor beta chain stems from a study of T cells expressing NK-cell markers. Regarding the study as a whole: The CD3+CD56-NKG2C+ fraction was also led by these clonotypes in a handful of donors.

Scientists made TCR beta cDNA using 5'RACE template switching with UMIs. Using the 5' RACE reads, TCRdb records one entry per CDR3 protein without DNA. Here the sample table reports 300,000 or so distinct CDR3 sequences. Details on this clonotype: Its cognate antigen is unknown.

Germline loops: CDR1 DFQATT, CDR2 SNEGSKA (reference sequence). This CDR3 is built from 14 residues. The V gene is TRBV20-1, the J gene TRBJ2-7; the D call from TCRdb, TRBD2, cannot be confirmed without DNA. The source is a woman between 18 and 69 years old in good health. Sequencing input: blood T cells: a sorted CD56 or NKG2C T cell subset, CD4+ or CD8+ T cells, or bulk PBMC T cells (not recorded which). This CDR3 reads CSASPTSGSNQQYF.